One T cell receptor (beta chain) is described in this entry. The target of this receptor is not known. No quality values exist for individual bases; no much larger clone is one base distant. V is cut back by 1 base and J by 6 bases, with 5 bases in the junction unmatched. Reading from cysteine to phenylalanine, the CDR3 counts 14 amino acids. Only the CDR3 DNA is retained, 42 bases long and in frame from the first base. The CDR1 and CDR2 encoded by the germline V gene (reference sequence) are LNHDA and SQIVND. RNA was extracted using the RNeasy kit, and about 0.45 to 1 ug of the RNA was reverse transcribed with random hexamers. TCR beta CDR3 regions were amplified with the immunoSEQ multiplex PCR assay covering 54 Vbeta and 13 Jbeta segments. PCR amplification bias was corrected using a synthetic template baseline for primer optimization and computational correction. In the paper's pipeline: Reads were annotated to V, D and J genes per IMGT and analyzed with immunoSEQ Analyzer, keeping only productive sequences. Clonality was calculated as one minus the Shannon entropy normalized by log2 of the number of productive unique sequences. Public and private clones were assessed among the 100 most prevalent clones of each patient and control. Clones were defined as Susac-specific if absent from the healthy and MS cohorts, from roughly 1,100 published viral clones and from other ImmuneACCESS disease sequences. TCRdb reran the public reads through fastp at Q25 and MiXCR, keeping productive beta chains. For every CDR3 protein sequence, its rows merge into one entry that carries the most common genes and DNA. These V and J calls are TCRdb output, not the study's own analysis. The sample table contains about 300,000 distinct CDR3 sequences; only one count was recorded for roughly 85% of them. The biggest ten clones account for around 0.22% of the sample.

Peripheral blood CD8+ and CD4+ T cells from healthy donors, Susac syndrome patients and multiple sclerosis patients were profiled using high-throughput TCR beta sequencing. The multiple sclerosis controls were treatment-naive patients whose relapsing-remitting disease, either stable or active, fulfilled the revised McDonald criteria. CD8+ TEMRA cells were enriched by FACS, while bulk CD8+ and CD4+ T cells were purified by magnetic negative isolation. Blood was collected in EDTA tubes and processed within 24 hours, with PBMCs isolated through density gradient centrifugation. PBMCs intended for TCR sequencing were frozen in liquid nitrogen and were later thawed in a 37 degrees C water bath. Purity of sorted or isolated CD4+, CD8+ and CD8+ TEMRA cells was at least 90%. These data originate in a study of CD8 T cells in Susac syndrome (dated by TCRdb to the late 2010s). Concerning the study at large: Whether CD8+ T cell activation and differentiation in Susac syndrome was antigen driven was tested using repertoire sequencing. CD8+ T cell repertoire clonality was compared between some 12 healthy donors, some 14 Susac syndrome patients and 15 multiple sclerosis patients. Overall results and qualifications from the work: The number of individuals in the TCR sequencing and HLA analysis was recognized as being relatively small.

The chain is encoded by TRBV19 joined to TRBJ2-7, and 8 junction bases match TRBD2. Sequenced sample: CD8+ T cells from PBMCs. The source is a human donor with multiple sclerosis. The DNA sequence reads TGTGCCAGTAGTATAGCAGGAGCGGGGGTCGAGCAGTACTTC. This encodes CASSIAGAGVEQYF.